These 19 T cell receptor beta chains were all obtained from the same sample, sequenced in a study of T cell changes during pregnancy in multiple sclerosis. Data came from immunoSEQ multiplex PCR; TCRdb stores just in-frame clones and leaves some out. Of tens of thousands of clones in the sample, about nine tenths were seen once. Material: CD4+ T cells from peripheral blood mononuclear cells, obtained in the third trimester of pregnancy. Receptors originate from a female donor with multiple sclerosis, enrolled in a pregnancy study.

The V and J genes are TRBV11-3 and TRBJ2-2; no firm D call. V lost 5 bases to trimming and J lost 7 bases, with 14 bases between them. From germline, CDR1 is SGHNT and CDR2 YENEEA. This CDR3 is 14 amino acids long. Here the CDR3 reads CASSPTFTYGELFF. The CDR3 coding sequence is TGTGCCAGCAGCCCCACGTTTACTTACGGGGAGCTGTTTTTT.

CDR3: CASSLPPPTGVNQPQHF. DNA of the CDR3: TGTGCCAGCAGCCTCCCGCCCCCGACAGGAGTCAATCAGCCCCAGCATTTT. The V call is TRBV14, the J call TRBJ1-5; a possible D gene is TRBD1 (6 bases). Germline CDR1 SGHDN, CDR2 FVKESK. V gave up 4 bases and J gave up 3 bases, with 19 bases separating them. The CDR3 runs 17 residues.

The gene calls are TRBV10-3 and TRBJ1-4; possibly TRBD1 for D (5 bases). V gave up 8 bases and J gave up 10 bases, with 17 bases separating them. Looked up from germline, CDR1 is ENHRY and CDR2 is SYGVKD. The CDR3 is 13 residues long. The CDR3 reads CAIPGEGPRKLFF. CDR3 DNA sequence: TGTGCCATCCCCGGGGAGGGGCCGCGAAAACTGTTTTTT.

The gene calls are TRBV4-2 and TRBJ2-5, with a weak D call TRBD2 (7 bases). In germline, CDR1 is LGHNA, CDR2 YNFKEQ. The CDR3 is made up of 12 amino acids. The V and J ends lost 5 bases and 5 bases respectively, with 9 bases between them. CDR3 sequence (DNA): TGTGCCAGCAGCAGGGGGGGGGAGACCCAGTACTTC. The encoded protein is CASSRGGETQYF.

The chain recombines TRBV7-9 with TRBJ2-3; the D gene is possibly TRBD2 (7 bases). Germline CDR1 and CDR2: SEHNR and FQNEAQ (reference sequence). This CDR3 has 17 amino acids. Between the trimmed V and J ends, which lost 5 bases and 1 base, there was a span of 19 bases. CDR3 region: CASSPPGGGVGTDTQYF. In nucleotides, the CDR3 is TGTGCCAGCAGCCCCCCGGGGGGCGGGGTTGGCACAGATACGCAGTATTTT. Full variable domain (missing parts from reference TRBV7-9 and TRBJ2-3): DTGVSQNPRHKITKRGQNVTFRCDPISEHNRLYWYRQTLGQGPEFLTYFQNEAQLEKSRLLSDRFSAERPKGSFSTLEIQRTEQGDSAMYLCASSPPGGGVGTDTQYFGPGTRLTVL.

The chain links TRBV11-1 to TRBJ2-5; D perhaps matches TRBD1 (5 bases). From germline, CDR1 is SGHAT and CDR2 FQDESV (reference sequence). The CDR3 is made up of 15 amino acids. V was clipped by 5 bases and J by 1 base, with 14 bases between them. The CDR3 sequence is CASSRARGSQETQYF. The CDR3 region has the DNA TGTGCCAGCAGCAGAGCAAGGGGCTCCCAAGAGACCCAGTACTTC.

The chain joins TRBV6-1 to TRBJ1-5; D perhaps matches TRBD1 (6 bases). V was trimmed by 3 bases and J by 0 bases, leaving 18 bases between them. Per the germline V gene, CDR1 is MNHNS and CDR2 is SASEGT. The CDR3 length is 18 residues. This CDR3 reads CASSDRATGIGSNQPQHF. CDR3 DNA: TGTGCCAGCAGTGATAGGGCCACAGGGATCGGTAGCAATCAGCCCCAGCATTTT.

The rearrangement links TRBV30 to TRBJ2-7; maybe TRBD1 (6 bases). CDR1 and CDR2 (germline): GTSNPN, SVGIG (reference sequence). Trimming cost V 5 bases and J 2 bases, with 13 bases left between them. This CDR3 contains 13 residues. The chain's CDR3 is CAWAGTKTYEQYF. CDR3 bases: TGTGCCTGGGCCGGGACAAAGACCTACGAGCAGTACTTC.

J is TRBJ1-5 and V is TRBV30, with D perhaps TRBD1 (6 bases). This CDR3 is 13 amino acids long. Germline CDR1 reads GTSNPN; CDR2 reads SVGIG (reference sequence). V lost 4 bases to trimming and J lost 4 bases, with 11 bases between them. CDR3 amino acids: CAWTWDTNQPQHF. CDR3 coding DNA: TGTGCCTGGACGTGGGACACTAATCAGCCCCAGCATTTT.

V gene TRBV29-1 combines with J gene TRBJ2-1; 10 positions match TRBD1. The V gene's germline CDR1 is SQVTM and CDR2 ANQGSEA. The CDR3 sequence is 14 residues long. Trimming at V came to 5 bases and at J to 5 bases, leaving 6 bases not matched to a gene. CDR3 in amino acids: CSVRDRGFDNEQFF. Written as DNA, the CDR3 is TGCAGCGTTCGGGACAGGGGATTCGACAATGAGCAGTTCTTC.

The table lists this clone with a count of one. The chain uses TRBV27 and TRBJ2-7, with 11 bases aligning to TRBD1. Germline CDR1 reads MNHEY; CDR2 reads SMNVEV (reference sequence). The CDR3 has 14 amino acids. V shed 5 bases, J shed 6 bases, and the junction held 6 bases outside the gene matches. CDR3 sequence (DNA): TGTGCCAGCAGTCACGGACAGGGGGCAAGCGAGCAGTACTTC. The encoded protein is CASSHGQGASEQYF.

V gene TRBV11-2 combines with J gene TRBJ2-7; 8 bases line up with TRBD2. The CDR3 is made up of 16 amino acids. Losses at the gene ends were 5 bases for V and 3 bases for J; bases not matched to a gene: 12. CDR1 is SGHAT and CDR2 is FQNNGV in the germline V gene. The CDR3 loop is CASSTYETAGGYEQYF. The CDR3 DNA reads as TGTGCCAGCAGCACCTATGAGACGGCGGGGGGCTACGAGCAGTACTTC.

The chain links TRBV2 to TRBJ1-2; a possible D gene is TRBD1 (5 bases). The CDR3 sequence is 12 residues long. Trimming stripped 6 bases from V and 3 bases from J, with 8 bases between. Germline assignment: CDR1 SNHLY and CDR2 FYNNEI. CDR3: CASSIGDYGYTF. CDR3 bases: TGTGCCAGCAGCATAGGGGACTATGGCTACACCTTC.

V and J are TRBV18 and TRBJ2-7, with D unresolved. There are 14 residues in the CDR3. Germline loops: CDR1 KGHSH, CDR2 LQKENI. Trimming pared 3 bases from V and 6 bases from J, leaving 15 bases between. This CDR3 is CASSPLLGSGEQYF. The CDR3 DNA sequence: TGTGCCAGCTCACCGCTCCTTGGGTCAGGCGAGCAGTACTTC.

The V gene is TRBV6-6, the J gene TRBJ2-7; 7 bases fit TRBD1. J lost 2 bases, V lost 2 bases, and 9 bases had no gene match. CDR1 is MNHNY, CDR2 SVGAGI, per germline (reference sequence). This CDR3 is 16 amino acids long. CDR3 region: CASSYLRQGITYEQYF. The DNA of the CDR3 is TGTGCCAGCAGTTACCTCCGACAGGGAATCACCTACGAGCAGTACTTC.

The chain employs TRBV4-1 and TRBJ1-3, with TRBD1 matching 7 bases. After removal of 3 bases from V and 0 bases from J, the junction contained 8 bases not matched to a gene. The CDR3 spans 17 residues. Germline-derived CDR1 and CDR2 are MGHRA and YSYEKL. The CDR3 loop is CASSQRADRSSGNTIYF. The CDR3 DNA reads as TGCGCCAGCAGCCAGAGGGCGGACAGGAGCTCTGGAAACACCATATATTTT.

The chain recombines TRBV10-1 with TRBJ1-1; 12 nucleotides agree with TRBD1. The germline V gene has CDR1 WNHNN and CDR2 SYGVQD (reference sequence). The CDR3 has 11 residues. Unmatched junction bases numbered 3, after V lost 8 bases and J lost 11 bases. The CDR3 sequence is CASGGQGAAFF. The CDR3 DNA reads TGCGCCAGCGGGGGACAGGGGGCGGCTTTCTTT.

The CDR3 sequence is CSAKYTQGARDYGYTF. CDR3 DNA: TGCAGCGCAAAATATACTCAGGGGGCGCGGGACTATGGCTACACCTTC. V is TRBV29-1 and J is TRBJ1-2, with 8 positions matching TRBD1. The CDR3 is 16 residues long. The V and J ends lost 7 bases and 3 bases, in that order; junction bases with no gene match: 16. CDR1 and CDR2 from the germline V gene are SQVTM and ANQGSEA. The full variable domain, its missing parts supplied by reference TRBV29-1 and TRBJ1-2, is SAVISQKPSRDICQRGTSLTIQCQVDSQVTMMFWYRQQPGQSLTLIATANQGSEATYESGFVIDKFPISRPNLTFSTLTVSNMSPEDSSIYLCSAKYTQGARDYGYTFGSGTRLTVV.

The gene calls are TRBV25-1 and TRBJ2-1; D is perhaps TRBD2 (6 bases). CDR1 is MGHDK and CDR2 is SYGVNS in the germline V gene. The CDR3 spans 15 residues. V shed 4 bases and J shed 6 bases, with 16 bases lying between them. The CDR3 DNA reads TGTGCCAGCAGTGTTAGACTAGACAGCGGCAATGAGCAGTTCTTC. This gives the protein CASSVRLDSGNEQFF.